The 27 T cell receptor beta chains presented below share a single source sample, sequenced in a study of blood T cell repertoires in COVID-19. The data were produced by immunoSEQ multiplex PCR, yet TCRdb's version contains in-frame clones alone and is incomplete. The sample contains under 200,000 clones, approximately 86% of which appear only once. The sequenced material came from peripheral blood. The source is a man aged 18 to 35 with acute or convalescent COVID-19.

V usage is TRBV7-3 and J usage is TRBJ2-6, with D possibly matching TRBD1 (5 bases). Germline lookup yields CDR1 SGHTA and CDR2 FQGTGA. The CDR3 is 15 amino acids. Trimming pared 5 bases from V and 0 bases from J, leaving 8 bases between. CDR3 bases: TGTGCCAGCAGCGCTACAGGCTCTGGGGCCAACGTCCTGACTTTC. This codes for CASSATGSGANVLTF.

The chain uses TRBV30 and TRBJ1-1, with D perhaps TRBD1 (5 bases). This CDR3 comprises 12 residues. The V and J ends lost 3 bases and 11 bases respectively, with 16 bases between them. Germline V lookup: CDR1 GTSNPN, CDR2 SVGIG (reference sequence). The CDR3 coding sequence is TGTGCCTGGAGCCCCCGGGGGGTGACGGCTTTCTTT. This sequence encodes CAWSPRGVTAFF.

The chain recombines TRBV6-6 with TRBJ2-2; 12 bases are shared with TRBD2. The junction had 10 bases not matched to a gene; V was cut back by 5 bases and J by 6 bases. Germline V lookup: CDR1 MNHNY, CDR2 SVGAGI (reference sequence). This CDR3 is 17 amino acids long. CDR3 amino acids: CASSPKPLAGGPGELFF. CDR3 nucleotides: TGTGCCAGCAGTCCGAAGCCCCTAGCGGGGGGGCCCGGGGAGCTGTTTTTT.

V gene TRBV7-8 combines with J gene TRBJ1-5; tentative D call: TRBD1 (6 bases). This CDR3 spans 16 amino acids. The germline V gene encodes CDR1 SGHVS and CDR2 FQNEAQ. Trimming removed 5 bases at V and 2 bases at J, with 16 bases between. CDR3 in amino acids: CASSQQGLRGNQPQHF. CDR3 nucleotides: TGTGCCAGCAGCCAGCAGGGGCTGCGGGGCAATCAGCCCCAGCATTTT.

The chain employs TRBV12-5 and TRBJ1-4; 8 nucleotides align to TRBD1. This CDR3 contains 18 residues. The V segment lost 6 bases and the J segment 0 bases; nucleotides outside the gene matches: 12. The germline V gene has CDR1 LGHNT and CDR2 FRNRAP. The CDR3 is CASGPPRTGRATNEKLFF. As DNA, the CDR3 is TGTGCTAGTGGCCCCCCCAGGACAGGGAGGGCAACTAATGAAAAACTGTTTTTT.

The sample holds a few counts of this clone. J is TRBJ2-5 and V is TRBV28, with 9 bases lining up with TRBD1. The germline gives CDR1 MDHEN, CDR2 SYDVKM. The CDR3 loop spans 18 amino acids. Trimming removed 5 bases from V and 0 bases from J; junction bases left unmatched: 13. The DNA of the CDR3 is TGTGCCAGCAGTACCCACCTATATCGGGACAGGGACCAAGAGACCCAGTACTTC. Translated, it gives CASSTHLYRDRDQETQYF.

The chain joins TRBV21-1 to TRBJ1-1; TRBD1, the table's D call, lacks a check against the DNA. TRBV21-1 is described as a pseudogene. The CDR3 is 18 residues long. Here the CDR3 DNA reads TGTGCCAGCAGCCTTCAATCCGGGGACAGGGTGGGGAACACTGAAGCTTTCTTT. Translating it yields CASSLQSGDRVGNTEAFF.

The chain joins TRBV6-5 to TRBJ1-1, with 8 bases matching TRBD1. CDR1 and CDR2 (germline): MNHEY, SVGAGI. The ends lost 5 bases at V and 4 bases at J; junction bases unmatched: 3. The CDR3 totals 13 residues. The CDR3 is CASSRTGSTEAFF. CDR3 bases: TGTGCCAGCAGTAGGACAGGGAGCACTGAAGCTTTCTTT.

The V and J genes are TRBV4-1 and TRBJ2-1; no reliable D call. Trimming stripped 2 bases from V and 8 bases from J, with 10 bases between. The CDR3 consists of 13 residues. Germline CDR1 reads MGHRA; CDR2 reads YSYEKL. CDR3 protein: CASSQTRVDEQFF. The CDR3, as DNA: TGCGCCAGCAGCCAAACCCGAGTTGATGAGCAGTTCTTC.

The V and J genes are TRBV28 and TRBJ1-2; 8 nucleotides line up with TRBD1. In germline, CDR1 is MDHEN, CDR2 SYDVKM. The V and J ends lost 4 bases and 4 bases, in that order; junction bases with no gene match: 14. The CDR3 spans 17 residues. The CDR3 coding sequence is TGTGCCAGCAGTTACCAGACAGGGGCCCACCTCGCCTATGGCTACACCTTC. Its translation: CASSYQTGAHLAYGYTF.

This rearrangement joins TRBV5-4 to TRBJ2-1; tentative D call: TRBD1 (6 bases). V was cut by 0 bases and J by 0 bases, with 10 bases left in between. CDR1 and CDR2 (germline): SGHNT, YYREEE (reference sequence). There are 16 residues in the CDR3. In DNA, the CDR3 is TGTGCCAGCAGCTTGGCAGGGGCCCGCTCCTACAATGAGCAGTTCTTC. Translated: CASSLAGARSYNEQFF.

The chain employs TRBV2 and TRBJ1-5; 8 bases map to TRBD1. This CDR3 comprises 14 residues. CDR1 SNHLY and CDR2 FYNNEI come from the germline V gene. J lost 4 bases, V lost 7 bases, and 6 bases had no gene match. CDR3 coding DNA: TGTGCCAGCAACGGACAGGGTCAGAATCAGCCCCAGCATTTT. It translates to CASNGQGQNQPQHF.

The rearrangement links TRBV28 to TRBJ1-5; D is undetermined. Germline CDR1 reads MDHEN; CDR2 reads SYDVKM. The V and J ends lost 5 bases and 2 bases respectively, with 13 bases between them. CDR3 length: 15 residues. The DNA of the CDR3 is TGTGCCAGCAGTCCGACGGGTTTAGGCAATCAGCCCCAGCATTTT. Translated, it gives CASSPTGLGNQPQHF.

The J gene is TRBJ2-5, the V gene TRBV5-1, with 10 bases fitting TRBD1. The V and J ends lost 4 bases and 4 bases, in that order; junction bases with no gene match: 4. The CDR3 contains 14 residues. Per the germline V gene, CDR1 is SGHRS and CDR2 is YFSETQ. This CDR3 reads CASSTWTGGETQYF. Here the CDR3 DNA reads TGCGCCAGCAGCACCTGGACAGGGGGAGAGACCCAGTACTTC. The variable domain in full, with the rest retrieved from reference TRBV5-1 and TRBJ2-5, is KAGVTQTPRYLIKTRGQQVTLSCSPISGHRSVSWYQQTPGQGLQFLFEYFSETQRNKGNFPGRFSGRQFSNSRSEMNVSTLELGDSALYLCASSTWTGGETQYFGPGTRLLVL.

The chain is built from TRBV30 and TRBJ2-3; 12 bases are a match to TRBD2. The CDR3 sequence is 18 residues long. Losses at the gene ends were 0 bases for V and 4 bases for J; bases not matched to a gene: 11. Germline V lookup: CDR1 GTSNPN, CDR2 SVGIG (reference sequence). The CDR3 sequence is CAWSVQLAGGPKADTQYF. The CDR3 DNA reads TGTGCCTGGAGTGTACAACTAGCGGGGGGCCCGAAGGCAGATACGCAGTATTTT.

CDR3 loop: CASSRDSQETQYF. The CDR3 DNA follows: TGTGCCAGCAGTCGGGACTCCCAAGAGACCCAGTACTTC. The genes are TRBV7-3 and TRBJ2-5, with D possibly TRBD2 on 6 matching bases. V was clipped by 6 bases and J by 1 base, with 9 bases between them. Per germline, CDR1 SGHTA and CDR2 FQGTGA. The CDR3 contains 13 residues.

The chain joins TRBV13 to TRBJ2-1; no clear D gene. Trimming took off 3 bases at V and 8 bases at J, with 11 bases between the two ends. Germline V gene sequence: CDR1 PRHDT, CDR2 FYEKMQ (reference sequence). The CDR3 is made up of 13 amino acids. The CDR3 loop reads CASSFVQFDEQFF. The CDR3 DNA reads as TGTGCCAGCAGCTTCGTCCAGTTCGATGAGCAGTTCTTC.

The chain carries TRBV19 and TRBJ1-5, with 11 bases aligning to TRBD1. Per the germline V gene, CDR1 is LNHDA and CDR2 is SQIVND (reference sequence). The CDR3 length is 15 residues. Germline trimming cut 10 bases from V and 2 bases from J; bases unmatched to any gene: 7. The CDR3 is CATGGQGGGNQPQHF. CDR3 DNA: TGTGCCACCGGGGGACAGGGGGGAGGCAATCAGCCCCAGCATTTT.

About this clone itself: One end of the junction varies from germline; a read error may be responsible. The chain carries TRBV2 and TRBJ2-1, with 8 bases lining up with TRBD2. CDR3 length: 15 amino acids. Germline V lookup: CDR1 SNHLY, CDR2 FYNNEI. The CDR3 DNA reads as TGTGCCAGCACTGAAGGGACTAGCTCCTACAATGAGCAGTTCTTC. Translation gives CASTEGTSSYNEQFF. The entire variable domain, with the rest obtained from reference TRBV2 and TRBJ2-1, is as follows: EPEVTQTPSHQVTQMGQEVILRCVPISNHLYFYWYRQILGQKVEFLVSFYNNEISEKSEIFDDQFSVERPDGSNFTLKIRSTKLEDSAMYFCASTEGTSSYNEQFFGPGTRLTVL.

The chain recombines TRBV5-8 with TRBJ2-5; 10 bases fit TRBD2. Germline lookup yields CDR1 SGHTS and CDR2 YDEGEE. V lost 3 bases, J lost 6 bases, and 8 bases stayed unmatched. This CDR3 region has 15 residues. The CDR3 reads CASSYSAGGLKTQYF. The CDR3 region has the DNA TGTGCCAGCAGCTATTCAGCGGGGGGGCTGAAGACCCAGTACTTC.

The J gene is TRBJ1-1, the V gene TRBV30, with a possible D match to TRBD1 (5 bases). The CDR3 is 18 amino acids. Germline lookup yields CDR1 GTSNPN and CDR2 SVGIG (reference sequence). V was cut by 0 bases and J by 0 bases, with 20 bases left in between. CDR3 coding DNA: TGTGCCTGGAGTGTAGAGAAGCCCCCCGCGGGGGTGAACACTGAAGCTTTCTTT. This gives the protein CAWSVEKPPAGVNTEAFF.

This clone was recorded only once. The chain employs TRBV9 and TRBJ1-2; 8 bases align to TRBD1. V shed 4 bases and J 2 bases; nucleotides not matched to a gene: 4. The CDR3 covers 14 residues. CDR1 and CDR2 from the germline V gene are SGDLS and YYNGEE. The CDR3 protein is CASSIDRGNYGYTF. CDR3 sequence (DNA): TGTGCCAGCAGCATTGACAGGGGAAACTATGGCTACACCTTC.

The chain joins TRBV19 to TRBJ1-5; possibly TRBD1 for D (5 bases). Trimming pared 5 bases from V and 5 bases from J, leaving 10 bases between. The CDR3 length is 13 residues. The V gene's germline CDR1 is LNHDA and CDR2 SQIVND (reference sequence). CDR3: CASSQGPYQPQHF. In nucleotides, the CDR3 is TGTGCCAGTAGTCAGGGTCCGTATCAGCCCCAGCATTTT.

The chain carries TRBV6-4 and TRBJ2-2; D possibly corresponds to TRBD1 (5 bases). CDR1 MRHNA and CDR2 SNTAGT come from the germline V gene. The CDR3 loop spans 13 amino acids. Trimming took off 0 bases at V and 7 bases at J, with 6 bases between the two ends. CDR3: CASSDSRVGELFF. In DNA, the CDR3 is TGTGCCAGCAGTGACTCCAGGGTCGGGGAGCTGTTTTTT.

The CDR3 DNA reads as TGTGCCACCGGGACACTAACTGGGGGAAACACCATATATTTT. Protein product: CATGTLTGGNTIYF. This chain links TRBV28 with TRBJ1-3; D possibly corresponds to TRBD1 (6 bases). The germline V gene has CDR1 MDHEN and CDR2 SYDVKM. V shed 10 bases and J shed 4 bases, with 17 bases lying between them. CDR3 size: 14 residues.

This chain uses TRBV9 with TRBJ1-1, with unresolved D. Per the germline V gene, CDR1 is SGDLS and CDR2 is YYNGEE. Trimming removed 3 bases at V and 0 bases at J, with 6 bases between. The CDR3 is 13 amino acids. The CDR3, as DNA: TGTGCCAGCAGCGAAAGCGTGAACACTGAAGCTTTCTTT. Amino acids: CASSESVNTEAFF.

Only a few counts were recorded for this clone. This chain connects TRBV27 to TRBJ1-1; no clear D gene. The CDR3 runs 14 residues. Germline assignment: CDR1 MNHEY and CDR2 SMNVEV (reference sequence). V gave up 5 bases and J gave up 5 bases, with 15 bases separating them. CDR3 loop: CASSPTKFGTEAFF. The CDR3 DNA reads as TGTGCCAGCAGTCCAACTAAATTTGGGACTGAAGCTTTCTTT.